One sample yielded the 8 T cell receptor beta chains listed below, sequenced in a study of cytomegalovirus exposure and HLA in healthy donors. 13 Jbeta primers and 60 Vbeta primers were used for the PCR. Profiling relied on immunoSEQ multiplex PCR, and the TCRdb table lists in-frame clones only, not all of them. Of 90,000 to 140,000 clones listed, around 73% are singletons. What was sequenced was PBMCs. These receptor sequences come from a man in his thirties or forties in good health and CMV-seronegative.

The sample holds one count of this clone. The V and J genes are TRBV6-1 and TRBJ1-2; D might be TRBD1 (5 bases). Germline values: CDR1 MNHNS, CDR2 SASEGT. CDR3 length equals 15 residues. V was trimmed by 0 bases and J by 8 bases, leaving 16 bases between them. CDR3 residues: CASSEALRAAYGYTF. As DNA, the CDR3 is TGTGCCAGCAGTGAAGCGCTCAGGGCTGCGTACGGCTACACCTTC.

The chain uses TRBV11-2 and TRBJ1-2; a possible D gene is TRBD1 (6 bases). CDR3 length: 14 amino acids. From germline, CDR1 is SGHAT and CDR2 FQNNGV. The germline V and J ends were trimmed by 0 bases and 4 bases, with 9 bases remaining between them. CDR3 sequence (DNA): TGTGCCAGCAGCTTAGATCTAGGGGGCTATGGCTACACCTTC. It encodes CASSLDLGGYGYTF.

This clone was detected only once. The genes are TRBV7-8 and TRBJ2-5; D possibly corresponds to TRBD2 (5 bases). V gave up 5 bases and J gave up 6 bases, with 16 bases separating them. The CDR3 is 14 residues long. Germline V gene data show CDR1 as SGHVS and CDR2 as FQNEAQ. The CDR3 sequence: CASSRTGRMKTQYF. As DNA, the CDR3 is TGTGCCAGCAGCCGGACTGGGCGGATGAAGACCCAGTACTTC. The variable domain in full, completed from reference TRBV7-8 and TRBJ2-5, reads GAGVSQSPRYKVAKRGQDVALRCDPISGHVSLFWYQQALGQGPEFLTYFQNEAQLDKSGLPSDRFFAERPEGSVSTLKIQRTQQEDSAVYLCASSRTGRMKTQYFGPGTRLLVL.

The J gene is TRBJ1-2, the V gene TRBV15; possibly TRBD1 for D (5 bases). This CDR3 region has 16 residues. Trimming cost V 1 base and J 2 bases, with 14 bases left between them. Germline values: CDR1 LNHNV, CDR2 YYDKDF (reference sequence). The CDR3 nucleotides are TGTGCCACCAGCAGAGGGCGGGGGAGCCCCAACTATGGCTACACCTTC. Protein product: CATSRGRGSPNYGYTF. Full variable domain (rest looked up from reference TRBV15 and TRBJ1-2): DAMVIQNPRYQVTQFGKPVTLSCSQTLNHNVMYWYQQKSSQAPKLLFHYYDKDFNNEADTPDNFQSRRPNTSFCFLDIRSPGLGDTAMYLCATSRGRGSPNYGYTFGSGTRLTVV.

The gene calls are TRBV9 and TRBJ2-5, with 12 nucleotides matching TRBD2. Germline CDR1 SGDLS, CDR2 YYNGEE. V shed 4 bases, J shed 0 bases, and the junction held 4 bases outside the gene matches. The CDR3 contains 16 residues. The CDR3 DNA follows: TGTGCCAGCAGCCCCGGGACTAGCGGGTACCAAGAGACCCAGTACTTC. The encoded protein is CASSPGTSGYQETQYF.

The rearrangement joins TRBV5-8 to TRBJ1-2; the match to TRBD1 covers 8 bases. Germline lookup yields CDR1 SGHTS and CDR2 YDEGEE. The J segment lost 5 bases and the V segment lost 4 bases, leaving 7 bases of the junction unmatched. There are 14 residues in the CDR3. CDR3 amino acids: CASSRGQEGYGYTF. The CDR3 coding sequence is TGTGCCAGCAGCCGGGGACAGGAGGGGTATGGCTACACCTTC.

V and J are TRBV4-3 and TRBJ2-7; D may be TRBD2 (6 bases). The CDR3 length is 15 residues. CDR1 LGHNA and CDR2 YSLEER come from the germline V gene. Trimming took off 1 base at V and 1 base at J, with 11 bases between the two ends. The CDR3 nucleotides read TGCGCCAGCAGCCAAGGTCGGGAGCCTTCCTACGAGCAGTACTTC. Translating gives CASSQGREPSYEQYF.

The J gene is TRBJ2-7, the V gene TRBV5-4; 10 bases fit TRBD1. The CDR3 spans 15 residues. The germline V gene has CDR1 SGHNT and CDR2 YYREEE (reference sequence). With V trimmed by 4 bases and J by 5 bases, 9 bases remained unmatched. DNA for the CDR3: TGTGCCAGCAGCAGTCCGGGACAGGGGTGGGACGAGCAGTACTTC. Its translation is CASSSPGQGWDEQYF.